This entry is about one TCR beta chain. The germline V and J ends were trimmed by 0 bases and 7 bases, with 15 bases remaining between them. The CDR3 loop spans 16 amino acids. Germline V gene lookup returns CDR1 LGHNA and CDR2 YNFKEQ. The data stem from a study of cytomegalovirus exposure and HLA in healthy donors. Across the study: In terms of ancestry, the Caucasian-associated cluster contained more than 65% of the roughly 400 genotyped donors.

PCR was performed using 60 Vbeta and 13 Jbeta primers. Profiling relied on immunoSEQ multiplex PCR, and the TCRdb table lists in-frame clones only, not all of them. The profile shows some 120,000 clones, roughly 82% of them singletons. The chain employs TRBV4-2 and TRBJ2-2; the D gene is possibly TRBD1 (6 bases). This sequence was found in a male donor in good health and CMV-seropositive. The source material was PBMCs. CDR3 coding DNA: TGTGCCAGCAGCCAAGAAGGGGGAACTTTAGGCGGGGAGCTGTTTTTT. This codes for CASSQEGGTLGGELFF.